This T cell receptor beta chain comes out of a study of T cells after posttransplantation cyclophosphamide. TCRdb's table, derived via immunoSEQ multiplex PCR, lists solely in-frame clones and lacks some. This sample has several thousand clones, with 60% to 80% found just once. Comments on this clone: The antigen is unknown.

Notes on the study in general: TRB clonality was highly associated with recipient CMV seropositivity and reactivation. Blood and skin or GI T cell repertoires showed limited TRB overlap. Donor CD8+ memory clones often dominated recipient blood repertoires at later times.

The CDR3 covers 16 residues. CDR1 and CDR2 (germline): SGHDT, YYEEEE. The specimen sequenced was memory CD8+ T cells sorted from blood. The clonotype comes from a man younger than 40 in good health and a related stem cell transplant donor. The chain links TRBV5-6 to TRBJ2-5; 10 bases map to TRBD1. The tail of the sequence fits TRBJ2-7 better, so the J call may be wrong. As DNA, the CDR3 is TGTGCCAGCAGCTTGGATCTCGGACAGGGGGTCTACGAGCAGTACTTC. Translating it yields CASSLDLGQGVYEQYF.